These 7 T cell receptor beta chains share one sample of origin, sequenced in a study of response to subunit inactivated influenza vaccine. MiXCR, run by TCRdb on the RT-PCR reads, gives a single entry per CDR3 protein. The sample records 530,000 or so distinct CDR3 sequences, about 10% being singletons. This specimen was PBMCs from blood, taken on the day of vaccination. The source of these receptors is a man aged 50 or older who received an inactivated influenza vaccine.

The chain links TRBV6-1 to TRBJ2-1; possible D gene TRBD1, 6 bases. Germline assignment: CDR1 MNHNS and CDR2 SASEGT. The CDR3 has 15 amino acids. Trimming took off 6 bases at V and 5 bases at J, with 17 bases between the two ends. Here the CDR3 DNA reads TGTGCCAGCAGCCGCATGGGACAATGGGACAATGAGCAGTTCTTC. Translated, it gives CASSRMGQWDNEQFF.

The sample holds a few counts of this clonotype. The genes are TRBV29-1 and TRBJ1-1; 7 bases line up with TRBD1. The CDR3 has 15 amino acids. V lost 4 bases and J lost 4; bases outside the gene matches: 12. Germline assignment: CDR1 SQVTM and CDR2 ANQGSEA. CDR3 amino acids: CSVAPYKTGLTEAFF. In DNA, the CDR3 is TGCAGCGTTGCCCCCTATAAGACAGGGCTCACTGAAGCTTTCTTT.

The chain carries TRBV3-1 and TRBJ2-5, with 7 nucleotides matching TRBD1. CDR3 length equals 16 residues. V was pared by 2 bases and J by 0 bases, with 6 bases of the junction left unmatched. From germline, CDR1 is LGHDT and CDR2 YNNKEL (reference sequence). The CDR3: CASSQRTGADQETQYF. In nucleotides, the CDR3 is TGTGCCAGCAGCCAACGGACAGGAGCGGACCAAGAGACCCAGTACTTC.

This clonotype was recorded at least ten times. The gene calls are TRBV29-1 and TRBJ1-4, with TRBD1 as a possible D gene (5 bases). The CDR3 is made up of 14 amino acids. The germline CDR1 and CDR2 sequences are SQVTM and ANQGSEA. V lost 4 bases and J lost 7, with 16 bases in between. The CDR3 nucleotides are TGCAGCGTTGTCCCGGGAGCGGGGGGTGAAAAACTGTTTTTT. As protein: CSVVPGAGGEKLFF.

The chain employs TRBV6-1 and TRBJ1-3; 7 bases match TRBD1. This CDR3 is built from 15 residues. Germline lookup yields CDR1 MNHNS and CDR2 SASEGT. J gave up 4 bases and V 5 bases, and 8 bases lay outside the gene matches. This chain's CDR3 is CASSPTGASGNTIYF. CDR3 in DNA: TGTGCCAGCAGTCCCACAGGGGCTTCGGGAAACACCATATATTTT.

The J gene is TRBJ1-2, the V gene TRBV9; possible D gene TRBD1, 5 bases. The CDR3 sequence is 15 residues long. The ends were cut back, 3 bases at V and 2 bases at J, with 14 bases in the middle. CDR1 and CDR2 from the germline V gene are SGDLS and YYNGEE. The CDR3 DNA follows: TGTGCCAGCAGCGCAGGGTGGAAGGCCAACTATGGCTACACCTTC. Translated, it gives CASSAGWKANYGYTF.

This clonotype has just a few counts. This chain joins TRBV4-1 and TRBJ1-1; D is possibly TRBD1 (6 bases). The V gene's germline CDR1 is MGHRA and CDR2 YSYEKL. V dropped 1 base and J dropped 1 base, with 10 bases sitting between them. The CDR3 is made up of 15 amino acids. The CDR3 nucleotides read TGCGCCAGCAGCCAAGTTGGGGGCGGGAACACTGAAGCTTTCTTT. Translation: CASSQVGGGNTEAFF.